This TCR beta chain was captured in a study of T-cell memory formation after mild COVID-19 (dated by TCRdb to the early 2020s). In the study overall: TCR sequence clusters from the two donors were found to be largely donor specific. Longitudinal TCRalpha and TCRbeta repertoire sequencing tracked T-cell clones expanding and contracting after mild COVID-19 in two donors. The cohort comprised two young, previously healthy adult volunteers, one female and one male.

Overall study outcomes, separate from this receptor: Clones that contracted from day 15 to 85 showed balanced CD4/CD8 phenotypes, whereas a second wave of clones that expanded from day 15 to 37 leaned towards CD4+. Contracting CD4+ clones were located mainly in the CM and EM memory subsets, whereas CD8+ clones were found to be enriched in EMRA. Only a couple of mild cases were covered in the study, and larger cohorts including severe cases with pre-infection samples were considered necessary. Whether the second-wave clones peaking on day 37 were SARS-CoV-2 specific was not confirmed. Some responding clones were found in pre-infection memory, which suggests that pre-existing cross-reactive memory T cells took part in the SARS-CoV-2 response.

Worth noting for this clonotype: This clone's antigen is unknown. Per-base qualities were not stored, and no clone one base away is much larger.

Unmatched junction bases come to 4, with V trimmed by 4 bases and J by 4 bases. Measured from the cysteine to the phenylalanine, the CDR3 is 14 residues long. Only the CDR3 DNA stays, 42 bases, in frame from base 1. The sequencer listed for this sample is Illumina NovaSeq 6000. TCRalpha and TCRbeta cDNA libraries were built by 5'RACE with constant-segment primers, adding sample barcodes and unique molecular identifiers. RNA was extracted from every sample with Trizol reagent. Libraries were amplified in two PCR steps, with a second sample barcode and Illumina TruSeq adapters added in the second step. Sequencing of the libraries was done on an Illumina NovaSeq, producing 2 x 150 bp paired-end reads. The published analysis was carried out like this. With migec v1.2.7, reads were demultiplexed and then collapsed into UMI-guided consensus sequences. Using mixcr v2.1.11, the UMI consensuses were aligned to TRA and TRB V and J templates and assembled into clonotypes. A clonotype was counted as expanded or contracted only if both edgeR and NoisET called the change significant, with noise models trained on biological replicates. For edgeR calls, the thresholds were a false discovery rate-adjusted p below 0.01 and a log2 fold-change of 1. As an exploratory analysis of dynamics, max-normalized trajectories of the 1000 most abundant clonotypes were examined with PCA combined with hierarchical clustering. Separately sequenced CD4+ and CD8+ repertoires were used to assign the CD4 or CD8 phenotype of responding clones. TCRdb ran its own pipeline on the public reads, namely fastp trimming at Q25 and MiXCR clone calling, and kept in-frame beta chains. Identical CDR3 proteins give one entry, which carries the most common genes and DNA. What appears here as the V and J calls and clone size reflects TCRdb's work, not the paper's. The sample profile shows about 390,000 distinct CDR3 sequences; about 16% of them were found once. The leading ten clones occupy 20% to 25% of the sample.

Ficoll-Paque density gradient centrifugation was used to isolate PBMCs. The sample taken for sequencing was PBMCs or a T cell subset sorted from them (not recorded which). This sequence was found in a man between 18 and 35 years old who had mild COVID-19 (a few samples of this study predate the infection). The sample titles of this study are shuffled in the database, so cell type and time point are left out; the donor was told from shared clones. This chain is built from TRBV12-3 or TRBV12-4 and TRBJ2-3, with 8 junctional bases fitting TRBD2. The DNA sequence is given as TGTGCCAGCAGTTGGACTAGCACATCAGATACGCAGTATTTT. Its protein reads: CASSWTSTSDTQYF.